This T cell receptor (beta chain) emerged from a study of neurological immune-mediated disorders. Regarding the study as a whole: No expanded-clone CDR3 amino acid sequence recurred across subjects, suggesting private TCR-beta repertoires.

cDNA was made by 5'RACE with 10-nucleotide random UMIs. One entry per CDR3 protein results from TCRdb running MiXCR on the 5' RACE reads. This repertoire shows about 35,000 distinct CDR3 sequences, 3% to 4% found once; its top ten account for roughly 2%. This clonotype was counted many times. Its antigen is as yet unknown. Per germline, CDR1 SGHAT and CDR2 FQNNGV. The V and J ends lost 3 bases and 6 bases respectively, with 7 bases between them. This CDR3 has 12 residues. The origin of this receptor is a man aged 30-40 years with multiple sclerosis. Sequenced: PBMCs. J is TRBJ2-3 and V is TRBV11-2; D is unclear. CDR3 in amino acids: CASSFSWDTQYF. The CDR3 DNA is TGTGCCAGCAGCTTCTCCTGGGATACGCAGTATTTT.